This T cell receptor (beta chain) was recovered during a study of blood T cell repertoires in COVID-19 (dated by TCRdb to 2018 to 2021). Study-wide context: The collaborator samples originated in the United States, Italy and Spain and spanned the acute and convalescent phases of COVID-19. The dataset comprised deeply sampled blood TCRbeta repertoires from subjects exposed to, actively infected with, or recovered from COVID-19. The samples were drawn from the first 160 participants of the ongoing ImmuneRACE study and from over 950 subjects provided by 6 global collaborators. Sample metadata almost always included a de-identified subject ID, COVID-19 status, age in years and sex. The repertoires were released in a freely available public database meant as a resource for research on the immune response to SARS-CoV-2. Where HLA class I and class II types were available, the types were taken from metadata supplied by the sample provider, not from assay-based typing. The prospective study material was composed of cDNA or gDNA derived from T cells, B-cell-depleted T cells, or PBMCs. Study-wide findings and limitations: Clinical and demographic metadata were provided uncurated, with the amount varying by source and participant.

The CDR3 goes from the cysteine to the phenylalanine over 14 residues. Only the CDR3 region is kept as DNA, spanning 42 bases read in frame from base 1. CDR1 and CDR2 are read off the germline V gene as MNHNS and SASEGT. The junction carries 9 bases between V and J, which are trimmed by 3 bases and 3 bases respectively. In the prospective study, participants were about 18 to 89 years old, resided in approximately 25 geographic areas of the United States, and were enrolled through a virtual design. To assign participants to cohorts, the prospective study relied on clinical history that participants themselves reported in a screening survey and a study questionnaire. Recovered participants in ImmuneRACE Cohort 3 were defined by two consecutive negative NP/OP PCR tests, clearance by a healthcare professional, or resolution of symptoms. In the prospective study, mobile phlebotomists collected whole blood, serum and a nasopharyngeal or oropharyngeal swab from each participant. Prospective study participants could optionally give additional blood draws and questionnaires over an approximately 2-month period. Blood samples from the prospective study were shipped frozen or at room temperature prior to DNA extraction.

TCRbeta CDR3 regions were amplified from genomic DNA by means of the immunoSEQ Assay, a bias-controlled multiplex PCR. On the study's bioinformatics: Nucleated cell counts per sample were estimated from amplification of reference gene primers within the assay. To quantify the absolute abundance of each unique TCRbeta CDR3 rearrangement, sequence reads were collapsed and filtered. For each sample, productive Simpson clonality was calculated as the square root of Simpson's diversity index over productive rearrangements. The source is immuneACCESS, and TCRdb retained only in-frame sequences with V and J called. Part of the clones is not carried over; for the studies checked, unresolved V genes explain less than half of this, and the remainder is unexplained. That table is the source of V, J and clone size, and D and trimming were worked out from the DNA. Across this sample there are a few hundred thousand clones, with approximately 86% seen only once. The ten largest clones add up to approximately 1.7% of the sample.

As concerns this clone: The antigen this receptor binds is unknown. Per-nucleotide qualities are absent, and no much larger clonotype sits a single base away.

The sequenced material came from PBMCs or T cells enriched from blood (not recorded which). This clonotype was sampled from a woman aged 50 to 60 who had recovered from COVID-19. The sequence links TRBV6-1 to TRBJ1-5; no D gene is confidently identified. This receptor has the CDR3 CASSENSSNQPQHF. The DNA sequence is given as TGTGCCAGCAGTGAGAACAGTTCCAATCAGCCCCAGCATTTT.